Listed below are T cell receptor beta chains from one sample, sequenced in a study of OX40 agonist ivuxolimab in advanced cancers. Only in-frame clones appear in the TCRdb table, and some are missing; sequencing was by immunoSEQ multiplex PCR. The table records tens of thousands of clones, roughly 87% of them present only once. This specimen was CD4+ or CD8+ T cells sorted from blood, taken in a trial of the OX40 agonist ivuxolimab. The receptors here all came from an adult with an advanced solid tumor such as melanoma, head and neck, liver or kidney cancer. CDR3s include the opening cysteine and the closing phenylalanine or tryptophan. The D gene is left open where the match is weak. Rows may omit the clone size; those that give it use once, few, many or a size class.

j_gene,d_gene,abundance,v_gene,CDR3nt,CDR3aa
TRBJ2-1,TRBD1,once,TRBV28,TGTGCCAGCAGTTTTCTAACAGGGGGCCTCTACAATGAGCAGTTCTTC,CASSFLTGGLYNEQFF
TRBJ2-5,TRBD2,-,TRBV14,TGTGCCAGCCGGGGGGGCCAAGAGACCCAGTACTTC,CASRGGQETQYF
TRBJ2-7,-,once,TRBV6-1,TGTGCCAGCAGTGAACCGGACGAGCAGTACTTC,CASSEPDEQYF
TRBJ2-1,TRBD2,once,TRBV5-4,TGTGCCAGCAGGGCGGGACTAGCGGGATACAATGAGCAGTTCTTC,CASRAGLAGYNEQFF
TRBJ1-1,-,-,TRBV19,TGTGCCAGTCGGAGAGGGGGGGCCACTGAAGCTTTCTTT,CASRRGGATEAFF
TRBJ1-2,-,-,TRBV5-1,TGCGCCAGCAGCACGGTTGGGGGTGGCTACACCTTC,CASSTVGGGYTF
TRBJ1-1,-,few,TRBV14,TGTGCCAGCAGCCAAGCTGAAGCTTTCTTT,CASSQAEAFF
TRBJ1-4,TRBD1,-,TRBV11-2,TGTGCCAGCAGCCCGCGGACAGGAAATAATGAAAAACTGTTTTTT,CASSPRTGNNEKLFF
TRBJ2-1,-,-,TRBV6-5,TGTGCCAGCAGTTACCTGGCCCAAGACAATGAGCAGTTCTTC,CASSYLAQDNEQFF
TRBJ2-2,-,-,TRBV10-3,TGTGCCATCAGTGAATCGAACACCGGGGAGCTGTTTTTT,CAISESNTGELFF
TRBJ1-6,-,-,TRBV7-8,TGTGCCAGCAGCTTAGTATCCTCCGGTAATTCACCCCTCCACTTT,CASSLVSSGNSPLHF
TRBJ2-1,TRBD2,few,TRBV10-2,TGCGCCAGCAACACACTAGCGGGTATTGAGCAGTTCTTC,CASNTLAGIEQFF
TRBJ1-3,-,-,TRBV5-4,TGTGCCAGCAGCTTGGGGGCAGACCGCTCTGGAAACACCATATATTTT,CASSLGADRSGNTIYF
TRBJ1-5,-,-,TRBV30,TGTGCCTGGAGTATGGGGGATAGAAGCAATCAGCCCCAGCATTTT,CAWSMGDRSNQPQHF
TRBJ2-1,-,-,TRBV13,TGTGCCAGCAGCTTCGAGGGAGTATCCTACAATGAGCAGTTCTTC,CASSFEGVSYNEQFF
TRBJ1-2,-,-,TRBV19,TGTGCCAGTAGGCGCGGCGGGACAAGCGCCTCTATCGGCTACACCTTC,CASRRGGTSASIGYTF
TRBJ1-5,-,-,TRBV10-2,TGCGCCAGCAGTTCAGACAGTTATAGCAATCAGCCCCAGCATTTT,CASSSDSYSNQPQHF
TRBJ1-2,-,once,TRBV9,TGTGCCAGCAGCTCCCGGACAGCCTTATTGGGGGGCTACACCTTC,CASSSRTALLGGYTF
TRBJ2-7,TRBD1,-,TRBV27,TGTGCCAGCAAGCTACGCTACAGGGGAACGGATGAGCAGTACTTC,CASKLRYRGTDEQYF
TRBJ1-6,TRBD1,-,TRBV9,TGTGCCAGCAGCCACGGACAGGGGAATTCACCCCTCCACTTT,CASSHGQGNSPLHF
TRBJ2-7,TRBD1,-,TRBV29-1,TGCAGCGCCCGGACAGGGGGCGCATACGACGAGCAGTACTTC,CSARTGGAYDEQYF
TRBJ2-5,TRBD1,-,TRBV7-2,TGTGCCAGCAGCTTAGGGACAGGGGGGTTCTTACAGTACTTC,CASSLGTGGFLQYF
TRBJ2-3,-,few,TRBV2,TGTGCCAGCAGGGGCGGATTCACAGATACGCAGTATTTT,CASRGGFTDTQYF
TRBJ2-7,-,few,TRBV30,TGTGCCTGGAGTCGTCCAGGGGTCTACGAGCAGTACTTC,CAWSRPGVYEQYF
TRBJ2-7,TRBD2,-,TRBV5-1,TGCGCCAGCAGGTTGCGAGTAGCGGGCCACGAGCAGTACTTC,CASRLRVAGHEQYF
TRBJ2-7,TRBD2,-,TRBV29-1,TGCAGCGTTGGGGGGGGAACAGCCTACGAGCAGTACTTC,CSVGGGTAYEQYF
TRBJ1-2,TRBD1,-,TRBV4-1,TGCGCCAGCAGCCAACTACGGGACAGGGAGATCGGCGGCTACACCTTC,CASSQLRDREIGGYTF
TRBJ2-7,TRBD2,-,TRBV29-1,TGCAGCGTTGAGAGTAGCGGGGGCACCGAGCAGTACTTC,CSVESSGGTEQYF
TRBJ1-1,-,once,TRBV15,TGTGCCACCAGCAGGGAAGAGACGGTGAACACTGAAGCTTTCTTT,CATSREETVNTEAFF
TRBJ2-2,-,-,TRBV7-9,TGTGCCAGCAGCTTAGCGGGTCCTTCGAGCGGGGAGCTGTTTTTT,CASSLAGPSSGELFF
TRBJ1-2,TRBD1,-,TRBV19,TGTGCCAGTAGTGGCCGGGACAGTGGCAACAACTATGGCTACACCTTC,CASSGRDSGNNYGYTF
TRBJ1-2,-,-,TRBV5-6,TGTGCCAGCAGCTTGGGGGCAGGGATTAACTATGGCTACACCTTC,CASSLGAGINYGYTF
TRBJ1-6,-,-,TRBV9,TGTGCCAGCAGCGTGACAGGTGATTCACCCCTCCACTTT,CASSVTGDSPLHF
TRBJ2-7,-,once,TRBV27,TGTGCCAGCAGTTCGACTACCCCCCTCACAGGTGACGAGCAGTACTTC,CASSSTTPLTGDEQYF
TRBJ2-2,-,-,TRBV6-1,TGTGCCAGCAGTGGACGCAGGGGGAACACCGGGGAGCTGTTTTTT,CASSGRRGNTGELFF
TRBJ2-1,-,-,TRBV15,TGTGCCACCAGCAGAGATAGGTCGGAGGGATCGAATGAGCAGTTCTTC,CATSRDRSEGSNEQFF
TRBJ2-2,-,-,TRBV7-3,TGTGCCAGCAGAGTTAACGGGGGCACCGGGGAGCTGTTTTTT,CASRVNGGTGELFF
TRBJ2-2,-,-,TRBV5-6,TGTGCCAGCAGCTTGGTGGGCGGGTCCCACACCGGGGAGCTGTTTTTT,CASSLVGGSHTGELFF
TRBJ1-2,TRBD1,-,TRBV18,TGTGCCAGCTCACCCCGGGACAGGGGTGGCTATGGCTACACCTTC,CASSPRDRGGYGYTF
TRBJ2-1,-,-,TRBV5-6,TGTGCCAGCAGCTTGGTCAGGGTTGGCTCCAATGAGCAGTTCTTC,CASSLVRVGSNEQFF
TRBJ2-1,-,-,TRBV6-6,TGTGCCAGCAGTTCCCGCGGCGGCAACAATGAGCAGTTCTTC,CASSSRGGNNEQFF